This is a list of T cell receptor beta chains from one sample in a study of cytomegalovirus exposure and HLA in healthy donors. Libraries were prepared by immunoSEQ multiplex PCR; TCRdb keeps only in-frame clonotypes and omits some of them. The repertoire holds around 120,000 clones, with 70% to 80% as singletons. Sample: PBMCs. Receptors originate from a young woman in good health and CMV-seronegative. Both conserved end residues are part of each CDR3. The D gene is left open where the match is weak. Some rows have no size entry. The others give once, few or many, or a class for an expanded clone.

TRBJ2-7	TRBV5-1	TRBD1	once	CASSSTGTGNGEQYF	TGCGCCAGCAGCTCCACCGGGACAGGGAACGGCGAGCAGTACTTC
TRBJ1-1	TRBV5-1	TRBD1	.	CASGSITGTGDEAFF	TGCGCCAGCGGCTCTATTACCGGGACAGGGGATGAAGCTTTCTTT
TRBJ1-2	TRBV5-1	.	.	CASSLETEGYTF	TGCGCCAGCAGCTTGGAGACAGAAGGCTACACCTTC
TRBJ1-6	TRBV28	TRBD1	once	CASLPGTGSYNSPLHF	TGTGCCAGCCTTCCCGGGACAGGGTCCTATAATTCACCCCTCCACTTT
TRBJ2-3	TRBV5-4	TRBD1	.	CASSLGTGITDTQYF	TGTGCCAGCAGCTTGGGGACAGGGATCACAGATACGCAGTATTTT
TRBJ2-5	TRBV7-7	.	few	CASSLASETQYF	TGTGCTAGCAGCTTAGCCTCAGAGACCCAGTACTTC
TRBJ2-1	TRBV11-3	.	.	CASSASSYNEQFF	TGTGCCAGCAGCGCTAGCTCCTACAATGAGCAGTTCTTC
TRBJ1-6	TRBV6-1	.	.	CASSVLPTGSGNSPLHF	TGTGCCAGCAGTGTCCTCCCAACAGGGTCGGGTAATTCACCCCTCCACTTT
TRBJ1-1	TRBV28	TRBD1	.	CASSLGTANTEAFF	TGTGCCAGCAGTTTAGGGACAGCGAACACTGAAGCTTTCTTT
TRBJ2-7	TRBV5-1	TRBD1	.	CASSLEQGVTYEQYF	TGCGCCAGCAGCTTGGAACAGGGGGTTACCTACGAGCAGTACTTC
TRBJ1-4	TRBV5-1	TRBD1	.	CASSLIQGATTNEKLFF	TGCGCCAGCAGCTTGATCCAGGGGGCTACGACTAATGAAAAACTGTTTTTT
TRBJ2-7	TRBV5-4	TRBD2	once	CASSLASGYSYEQYF	TGTGCCAGCAGCTTGGCTAGCGGGTACTCCTACGAGCAGTACTTC
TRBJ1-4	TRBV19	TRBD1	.	CASRRTGGLEKLFF	TGTGCCAGTAGGAGGACAGGGGGCTTGGAAAAACTGTTTTTT
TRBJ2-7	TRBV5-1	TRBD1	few	CASSGTGVYEQYF	TGCGCCAGCAGCGGGACAGGGGTATACGAGCAGTACTTC
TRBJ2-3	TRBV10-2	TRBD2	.	CASSEAPLAGGRGDTQYF	TGCGCCAGCAGTGAGGCCCCACTAGCGGGGGGGCGTGGAGATACGCAGTATTTT
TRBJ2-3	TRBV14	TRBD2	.	CASSLSAGGSLTHTQYF	TGTGCCAGCAGCCTGTCAGCGGGGGGGTCTTTAACCCATACGCAGTATTTT
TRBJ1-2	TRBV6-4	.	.	CASRFQDRSNYGYTF	TGTGCCAGCCGATTCCAGGACAGATCTAACTATGGCTACACCTTC
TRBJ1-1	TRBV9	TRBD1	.	CASSVAGRTGENTEAFF	TGTGCCAGCAGCGTAGCAGGACGGACAGGGGAGAACACTGAAGCTTTCTTT
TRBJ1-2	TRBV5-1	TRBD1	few	CASSPGDRERVNYGYTF	TGCGCCAGCAGCCCAGGGGACAGGGAACGAGTTAACTATGGCTACACCTTC
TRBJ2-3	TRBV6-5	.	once	CASSYNRRTDTQYF	TGTGCCAGCAGTTACAACAGGCGCACAGATACGCAGTATTTT
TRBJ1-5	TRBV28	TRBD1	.	CASRLTGEQPQHF	TGTGCCAGCAGGTTAACAGGGGAGCAGCCCCAGCATTTT
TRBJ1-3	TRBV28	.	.	CASSFRGSGNTIYF	TGTGCCAGCAGTTTCAGGGGCTCTGGAAACACCATATATTTT
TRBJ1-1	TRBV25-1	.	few	CASTGRTEAFF	TGTGCCAGCACAGGGCGCACTGAAGCTTTCTTT
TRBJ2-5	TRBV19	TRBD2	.	CASSISGGKETQYF	TGTGCCAGTAGTATCTCCGGGGGGAAAGAGACCCAGTACTTC
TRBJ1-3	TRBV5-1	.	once	CASSLAGGPGNTIYF	TGCGCCAGCAGCTTAGCGGGGGGCCCTGGAAACACCATATATTTT
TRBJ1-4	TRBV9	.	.	CASSAHRATNEKLFF	TGTGCCAGCAGCGCTCACAGGGCAACTAATGAAAAACTGTTTTTT
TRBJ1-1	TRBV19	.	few	CASSRGGETEAFF	TGTGCCAGTAGCCGCGGAGGGGAAACTGAAGCTTTCTTT
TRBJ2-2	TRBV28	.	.	CASSPPGQLAGELFF	TGTGCCAGCAGTCCGCCGGGACAATTGGCCGGGGAGCTGTTTTTT
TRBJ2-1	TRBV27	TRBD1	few	CASSDGQASSTYNEQFF	TGTGCCAGCAGCGACGGACAGGCCTCAAGTACCTACAATGAGCAGTTCTTC
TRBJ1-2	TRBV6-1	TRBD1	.	CATQGGQGRFDGYTF	TGTGCCACGCAGGGGGGACAGGGAAGATTTGATGGCTACACCTTC
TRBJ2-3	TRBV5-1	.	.	CASSLVGRTDTQYF	TGCGCCAGCAGCTTGGTTGGGCGCACAGATACGCAGTATTTT
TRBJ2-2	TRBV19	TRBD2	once	CASSSGAGATGELFF	TGTGCCAGTAGTTCCGGAGCGGGGGCCACCGGGGAGCTGTTTTTT
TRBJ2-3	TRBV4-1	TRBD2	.	CASSQGPQLAGQADTQYF	TGCGCCAGCAGCCAGGGCCCCCAACTAGCGGGGCAGGCAGATACGCAGTATTTT
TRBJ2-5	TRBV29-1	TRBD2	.	CSVPGVGLAGGEEETQYF	TGCAGCGTGCCGGGAGTGGGACTAGCGGGGGGAGAGGAAGAGACCCAGTACTTC
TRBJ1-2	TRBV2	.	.	CASDRAYSSYGYTF	TGTGCCAGCGACCGAGCGTACTCCTCTTATGGCTACACCTTC
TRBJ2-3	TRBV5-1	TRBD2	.	CASSLGLAGGTDTQYF	TGCGCCAGCAGCTTGGGACTAGCGGGGGGCACAGATACGCAGTATTTT
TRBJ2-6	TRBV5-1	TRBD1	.	CASSSGQALFISGANVLTF	TGCGCCAGCAGTTCAGGACAGGCCCTGTTTATCTCTGGGGCCAACGTCCTGACTTTC
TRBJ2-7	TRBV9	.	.	CASSVGGRYEQYF	TGTGCCAGCAGCGTAGGGGGGAGGTACGAGCAGTACTTC
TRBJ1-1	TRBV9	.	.	CASSVVYNTEAFF	TGTGCCAGCAGCGTAGTTTATAACACTGAAGCTTTCTTT
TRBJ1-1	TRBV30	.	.	CAWNREVTEAFF	TGTGCCTGGAACCGGGAAGTCACTGAAGCTTTCTTT
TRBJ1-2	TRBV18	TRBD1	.	CASSQGQGWGSYGYTF	TGTGCCAGCTCACAAGGACAGGGATGGGGTTCCTATGGCTACACCTTC
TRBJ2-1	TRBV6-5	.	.	CASSTGYNEQFF	TGTGCCAGCAGTACAGGCTACAATGAGCAGTTCTTC
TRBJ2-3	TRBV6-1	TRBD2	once	CASRGTTTYTDTQYF	TGTGCCAGCAGGGGGACTACGACTTACACAGATACGCAGTATTTT
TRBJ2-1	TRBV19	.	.	CASSPEGALPTEQFF	TGTGCCAGTAGTCCCGAAGGGGCACTCCCGACCGAGCAGTTCTTC
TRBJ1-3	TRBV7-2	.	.	CASSLRASAGGNTIYF	TGTGCCAGCAGCCTTCGAGCTTCCGCGGGTGGAAACACCATATATTTT
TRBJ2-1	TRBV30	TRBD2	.	CAWRMSGARLGEQFF	TGTGCCTGGAGAATGAGCGGGGCCCGTTTAGGGGAGCAGTTCTTC
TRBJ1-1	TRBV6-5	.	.	CASSYGGGTEAFF	TGTGCCAGCAGTTACGGAGGTGGCACTGAAGCTTTCTTT
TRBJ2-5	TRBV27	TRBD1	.	CASSLRGQGMWETQYF	TGTGCCAGCAGTCTCAGGGGACAGGGGATGTGGGAGACCCAGTACTTC
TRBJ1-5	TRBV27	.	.	CASSLRYSNQPQHF	TGTGCCAGCAGTTTGAGATATAGCAATCAGCCCCAGCATTTT
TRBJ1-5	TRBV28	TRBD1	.	CASKTRDRARNSNQPQHF	TGTGCCAGCAAAACCCGGGACAGGGCACGAAATAGCAATCAGCCCCAGCATTTT
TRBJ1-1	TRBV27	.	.	CASSQQGVNTEAFF	TGTGCCAGCAGCCAACAGGGAGTGAACACTGAAGCTTTCTTT
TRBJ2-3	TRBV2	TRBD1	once	CASSEAMTGGTTDTQYF	TGTGCCAGCAGTGAAGCGATGACAGGGGGCACAACAGATACGCAGTATTTT
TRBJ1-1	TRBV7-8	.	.	CASSLALGAMNTEAFF	TGTGCCAGCAGCTTAGCACTTGGAGCGATGAACACTGAAGCTTTCTTT